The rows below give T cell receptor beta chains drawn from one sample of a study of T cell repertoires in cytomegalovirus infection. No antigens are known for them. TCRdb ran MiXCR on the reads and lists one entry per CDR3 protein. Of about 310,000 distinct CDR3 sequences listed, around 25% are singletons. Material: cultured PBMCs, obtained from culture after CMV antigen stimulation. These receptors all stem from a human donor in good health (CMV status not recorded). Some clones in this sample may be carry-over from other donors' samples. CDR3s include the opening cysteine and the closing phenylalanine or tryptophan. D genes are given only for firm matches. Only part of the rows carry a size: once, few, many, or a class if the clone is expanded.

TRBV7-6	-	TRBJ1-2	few	TGTGCCAGCAGCCAGCAGGGACGCTATGGCTACACCTTC	CASSQQGRYGYTF
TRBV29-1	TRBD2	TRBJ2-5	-	TGCAGCGGTGGTCCAGGGACTAGACGAGAGACCCAGTACTTC	CSGGPGTRRETQYF
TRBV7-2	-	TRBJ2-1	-	TGTGCCAGCAGCGCGAACGGCGGGGCCGAGGAGCAGTTCTTC	CASSANGGAEEQFF
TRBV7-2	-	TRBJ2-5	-	TGTGCCAGCAGCTCCGGGGGGACCCAGTACTTC	CASSSGGTQYF
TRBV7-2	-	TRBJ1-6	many	TGTGCCAGCAGCTTAGTCGGGACCGCCGATTCACCCCTCCACTTT	CASSLVGTADSPLHF
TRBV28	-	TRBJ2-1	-	TGTGCCAGCAGCAAATCCCCTCGGGAGACTTACAATGAGCAGTTCTTC	CASSKSPRETYNEQFF
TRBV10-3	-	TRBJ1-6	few	TGTGCCATCAGGGACAGAGGAGCTTATAATTCACCCCTCCACTTT	CAIRDRGAYNSPLHF
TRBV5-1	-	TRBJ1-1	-	TGCGCCAGCAGCGGCTGGAACTCCGACACTGAAGCTTTCTTT	CASSGWNSDTEAFF
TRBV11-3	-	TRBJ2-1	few	TGTGCCAGCAGCTTGAATGATGGGGTTTCCAATGAGCAGTTCTTC	CASSLNDGVSNEQFF
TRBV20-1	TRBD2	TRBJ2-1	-	TGCAGTGCTATAAGCGGGAGGGGCAATGAGCAGTTCTTC	CSAISGRGNEQFF
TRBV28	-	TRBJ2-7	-	TGTGCCAGCAGTTTATACGAGCAGTACTTC	CASSLYEQYF
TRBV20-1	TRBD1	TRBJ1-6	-	TGCAGTGCCCCAACCGGGACAGGTGGTGGTAATTCACCCCTCCACTTT	CSAPTGTGGGNSPLHF
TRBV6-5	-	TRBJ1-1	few	TGTGCCAGCAGCCAAGGGAGGGCGTGGAATGAAGCTTTCTTT	CASSQGRAWNEAFF
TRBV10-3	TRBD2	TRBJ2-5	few	TGTGCCATCAGCCCGGGACTAGCGGGACCGGGAGGGGAGACCCAGTACTTC	CAISPGLAGPGGETQYF
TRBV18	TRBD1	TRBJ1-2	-	TGTGCCAGCTCAGACGGACAGGGCTATGGCTACACCTTC	CASSDGQGYGYTF
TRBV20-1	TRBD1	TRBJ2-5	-	TGCAGTGTCTGGGCAGGGGGCGCGGAGACCCAGTACTTC	CSVWAGGAETQYF
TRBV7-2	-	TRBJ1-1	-	TGTGCCAGCAGCTTCTATATGAACACTGAAGCTTTCTTT	CASSFYMNTEAFF
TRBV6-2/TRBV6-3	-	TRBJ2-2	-	TGTGCCAGCAGTTACTCGACTTTCTTCGGCGGGGAGCTGTTTTTT	CASSYSTFFGGELFF
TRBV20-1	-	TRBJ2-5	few	TGCAGTGCTATCTTTCGGGGGATAGTGGAGACCCAGTACTTC	CSAIFRGIVETQYF
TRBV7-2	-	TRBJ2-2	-	TGTGCCAGCAGCTGGTCCCGAGACACCGGGGAGCTGTTTTTT	CASSWSRDTGELFF
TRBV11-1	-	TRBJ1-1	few	TGTGCCAGCAGCCCCCGGGGGGGCCTTGAAGCTTTCTTT	CASSPRGGLEAFF
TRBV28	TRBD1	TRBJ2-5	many	TGTGCCAGCAGTCCCGACAGGGGTTTTCAAGAGACCCAGTACTTC	CASSPDRGFQETQYF
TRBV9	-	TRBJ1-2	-	TGTGCCAGCAGCGTAGATCACGGCGCCGCGGGCTACACCTTC	CASSVDHGAAGYTF
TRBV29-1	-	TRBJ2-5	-	TGCAGCGTTGAAGCCAGGGTGCGAGAGACCCAGTACTTC	CSVEARVRETQYF
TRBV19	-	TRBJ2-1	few	TGTGCCAGTACCCCCGGGACACCAGAGCAGTTCTTC	CASTPGTPEQFF
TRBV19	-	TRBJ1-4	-	TGTGCCAGTATTGATCGTCCGGGAAAACTGTTTTTT	CASIDRPGKLFF
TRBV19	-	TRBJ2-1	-	TGTGCCAGTTCCTCCCGAGGGCGGGATAACAATGAGCAGTTCTTC	CASSSRGRDNNEQFF